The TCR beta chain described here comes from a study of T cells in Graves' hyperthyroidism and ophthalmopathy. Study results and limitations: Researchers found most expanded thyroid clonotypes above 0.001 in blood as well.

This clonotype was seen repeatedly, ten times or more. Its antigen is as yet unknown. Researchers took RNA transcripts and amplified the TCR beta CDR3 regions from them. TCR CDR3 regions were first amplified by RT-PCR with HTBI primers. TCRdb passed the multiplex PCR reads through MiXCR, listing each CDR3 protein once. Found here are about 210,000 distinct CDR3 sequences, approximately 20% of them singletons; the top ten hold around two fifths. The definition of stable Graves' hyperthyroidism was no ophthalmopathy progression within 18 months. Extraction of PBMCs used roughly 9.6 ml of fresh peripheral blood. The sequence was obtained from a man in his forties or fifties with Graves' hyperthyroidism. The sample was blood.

CDR3 region: CASSLGGQLNEQFF. The CDR3 DNA reads as TGTGCCAGCAGTCTAGGGGGACAACTCAATGAGCAGTTCTTC. The chain joins TRBV12-3 or TRBV12-4 to TRBJ2-1; possible D gene TRBD1, 6 bases. V dropped 5 bases and J dropped 6 bases, with 14 bases sitting between them. The length of the CDR3 is 14 residues.